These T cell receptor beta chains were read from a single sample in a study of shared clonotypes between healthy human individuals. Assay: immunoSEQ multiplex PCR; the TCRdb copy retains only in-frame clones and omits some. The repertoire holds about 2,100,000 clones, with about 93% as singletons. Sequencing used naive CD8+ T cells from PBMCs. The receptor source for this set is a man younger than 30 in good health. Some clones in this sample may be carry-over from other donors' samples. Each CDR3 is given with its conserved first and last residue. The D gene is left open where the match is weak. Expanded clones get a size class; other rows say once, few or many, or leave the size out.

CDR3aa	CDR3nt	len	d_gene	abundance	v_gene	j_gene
CASSLAGTQVPGHIYEQYF	TGCGCCAGCAGCTTGGCCGGGACACAGGTACCGGGACACATCTACGAGCAGTACTTC	19	.	once	TRBV5-1	TRBJ2-7
CASSSDLISGATDTQYF	TGTGCCAGCAGCTCGGATTTAATATCGGGAGCTACAGATACGCAGTATTTT	17	.	.	TRBV7-3	TRBJ2-3
CASGLGQGHNEQFF	TGTGCTAGTGGCCTCGGACAGGGCCACAATGAGCAGTTCTTC	14	TRBD1	.	TRBV12-5	TRBJ2-1
CASSLTGGLSEAFF	TGTGCCAGCAGCTTGACAGGGGGCTTATCTGAAGCTTTCTTT	14	TRBD1	.	TRBV5-4	TRBJ1-1
CASSVGVSWLETQYF	TGTGCCAGCAGCGTAGGTGTGTCATGGTTAGAGACCCAGTACTTC	15	.	.	TRBV9	TRBJ2-5
CASRSRQNTEAFF	TGTGCCAGCCGTTCTAGACAGAACACTGAAGCTTTCTTT	13	.	.	TRBV25-1	TRBJ1-1
CASSQNPGTGVYNEQFF	TGTGCCAGCAGCCAAAACCCCGGGACAGGGGTTTACAATGAGCAGTTCTTC	17	TRBD1	.	TRBV9	TRBJ2-1
CASSSSLGAQPQHF	TGTGCCAGCAGTTCCTCTCTGGGGGCCCAGCCCCAGCATTTT	14	.	.	TRBV28	TRBJ1-5
CASSQDPSDNEQFF	TGCGCCAGCAGCCAAGATCCAAGCGACAATGAGCAGTTCTTC	14	.	.	TRBV4-1	TRBJ2-1
CASSLYLARASTDTQYF	TGTGCCAGCAGCTTATACCTAGCCCGTGCTAGCACAGATACGCAGTATTTT	17	.	once	TRBV13	TRBJ2-3
CASSSGQGISYEQYF	TGTGCCAGCAGCTCAGGACAGGGGATCTCCTACGAGCAGTACTTC	15	TRBD1	.	TRBV7-9	TRBJ2-7
CASSDSSGSYGYTF	TGTGCCAGCAGTGACTCGTCAGGGAGCTATGGCTACACCTTC	14	.	.	TRBV6-4	TRBJ1-2
CASSDHSAGGLSTGELFF	TGTGCCAGCAGTGACCACTCCGCGGGAGGGCTTTCGACCGGGGAGCTGTTTTTT	18	TRBD2	.	TRBV6-1	TRBJ2-2
CASSFGLTGIDEQYF	TGTGCCAGCAGCTTTGGACTGACCGGCATTGACGAGCAGTACTTC	15	.	.	TRBV7-9	TRBJ2-7
CASSAGTSRYNEQFF	TGTGCCAGCAGTGCCGGGACTAGCCGATACAATGAGCAGTTCTTC	15	TRBD2	.	TRBV2	TRBJ2-1
CSVELGFGAGGSGGELFF	TGCAGCGTTGAGCTGGGGTTCGGGGCGGGAGGATCGGGCGGGGAGCTGTTTTTT	18	TRBD2	.	TRBV29-1	TRBJ2-2
CASSLRPGGGYTF	TGTGCCAGCAGCTTACGCCCAGGGGGTGGCTACACCTTC	13	TRBD1	.	TRBV7-3	TRBJ1-2
CASSHPKPNTGELFF	TGCGCCAGCAGCCACCCCAAACCGAACACCGGGGAGCTGTTTTTT	15	.	.	TRBV5-1	TRBJ2-2
CASSLYPQGSQPQHF	TGTGCCAGCAGTTTATATCCCCAAGGGTCGCAGCCCCAGCATTTT	15	.	.	TRBV28	TRBJ1-5
CASSTRTRAREQYF	TGTGCCAGCAGCACCCGGACCCGAGCTCGCGAGCAGTACTTC	14	.	.	TRBV14	TRBJ2-7
CASSPPSLAGTYNEQFF	TGTGCCAGCTCACCACCTTCTCTCGCAGGGACCTACAATGAGCAGTTCTTC	17	.	.	TRBV18	TRBJ2-1
CASSVPRASADTDTQYF	TGTGCCAGCAGCGTCCCTCGGGCGAGTGCCGACACAGATACGCAGTATTTT	17	.	once	TRBV9	TRBJ2-3
CASSLGQSSTYEQYF	TGCGCCAGCAGCCTCGGGCAGTCCAGCACCTACGAGCAGTACTTC	15	.	.	TRBV4-1	TRBJ2-7
CASSLSANYGYTF	TGCGCCAGCAGCCTGTCGGCTAACTATGGCTACACCTTC	13	.	.	TRBV4-1	TRBJ1-2
CASSSIQMNTEAFF	TGTGCCAGCAGTTCTATACAGATGAACACTGAAGCTTTCTTT	14	.	.	TRBV27	TRBJ1-1
CSVGPVYNEQFF	TGCAGCGTTGGGCCGGTCTACAATGAGCAGTTCTTC	12	.	.	TRBV29-1	TRBJ2-1
CASSSTLRVTGELFF	TGTGCCAGCAGTTCTACATTGAGGGTCACCGGGGAGCTGTTTTTT	15	.	.	TRBV27	TRBJ2-2
CASSRGWVPGELFF	TGTGCCAGCAGCCGCGGCTGGGTGCCCGGGGAGCTGTTTTTT	14	.	.	TRBV7-2	TRBJ2-2
CASSGHTDTQYF	TGTGCCAGCAGCGGCCACACAGATACGCAGTATTTT	12	.	.	TRBV7-9	TRBJ2-3
CASSLGPGTETYEQYF	TGTGCCAGCAGTTTGGGGCCCGGGACGGAAACCTACGAGCAGTACTTC	16	.	.	TRBV27	TRBJ2-7
CASGGVRSDTEAFF	TGTGCCAGCGGGGGTGTTCGCTCAGACACTGAAGCTTTCTTT	14	.	.	TRBV7-8	TRBJ1-1
CASRSDRAYEQYF	TGTGCCAGCAGGTCGGACAGGGCGTACGAGCAGTACTTC	13	TRBD1	once	TRBV5-4	TRBJ2-7
CASFQSYGSGANVLTF	TGTGCCAGTTTTCAGTCGTACGGATCCGGGGCCAACGTCCTGACTTTC	16	.	.	TRBV25-1	TRBJ2-6
CSATTGETHEQFF	TGCAGCGCTACTACAGGGGAGACGCATGAGCAGTTCTTC	13	TRBD1	once	TRBV29-1	TRBJ2-1
CASSFLGLEGFYTF	TGTGCCAGCAGTTTTCTCGGCCTCGAAGGTTTCTACACCTTC	14	.	.	TRBV28	TRBJ1-2
CASSNMNEQFF	TGTGCCAGCAGTAACATGAATGAGCAGTTCTTC	11	.	.	TRBV6-6	TRBJ2-1
CASSSADTQYF	TGTGCCAGCAGTTCGGCTGATACGCAGTATTTT	11	.	.	TRBV25-1	TRBJ2-3
CASSYFGGDEQFF	TGTGCCAGCAGCTATTTCGGGGGGGATGAGCAGTTCTTC	13	TRBD2	.	TRBV7-6	TRBJ2-1
CASSVSPSGSSYEQYF	TGTGCCAGCAGCGTATCCCCTAGCGGGAGCTCCTACGAGCAGTACTTC	16	TRBD2	.	TRBV9	TRBJ2-7
CASSRGQSSWETQYF	TGCGCCAGCAGCCGGGGACAATCGTCCTGGGAGACCCAGTACTTC	15	.	.	TRBV5-1	TRBJ2-5
CASRQGPGSNQPQHF	TGTGCCAGCAGACAGGGCCCCGGCAGCAATCAGCCCCAGCATTTT	15	.	.	TRBV27	TRBJ1-5
CASSSRQGMDEQFF	TGCGCCAGCAGCTCCCGACAGGGGATGGATGAGCAGTTCTTC	14	TRBD1	.	TRBV4-3	TRBJ2-1
CASSEWGDTQYF	TGTGCCAGCAGTGAATGGGGGGATACGCAGTATTTT	12	.	.	TRBV2	TRBJ2-3
CASSGSGGETRETQYF	TGTGCCAGCAGCGGATCGGGTGGGGAGACCCGCGAGACCCAGTACTTC	16	.	.	TRBV7-9	TRBJ2-5
CASSFRAGQETQYF	TGTGCCAGCAGTTTCCGAGCGGGGCAAGAGACCCAGTACTTC	14	TRBD2	.	TRBV28	TRBJ2-5
CASSPQRGRTDTQYF	TGTGCCAGCAGCCCGCAGCGGGGTAGGACAGATACGCAGTATTTT	15	TRBD2	.	TRBV7-6	TRBJ2-3
CASSNGRTANTEAFF	TGCGCCAGCAGCAATGGAAGGACAGCGAACACTGAAGCTTTCTTT	15	.	.	TRBV5-1	TRBJ1-1
CASTTPGTVNTEAFF	TGCGCCAGCACGACTCCCGGGACAGTGAACACTGAAGCTTTCTTT	15	TRBD1	.	TRBV5-1	TRBJ1-1
CASSRSGSGSYEQYF	TGTGCCAGCAGCCGAAGCGGGAGCGGCTCCTACGAGCAGTACTTC	15	TRBD2	.	TRBV13	TRBJ2-7
CASSPGTSGYEQYF	TGTGCCAGCAGCCCCGGGACTAGCGGGTACGAGCAGTACTTC	14	TRBD2	.	TRBV4-2	TRBJ2-7
CASSHPRAGGVGGELFF	TGTGCCAGCAGCCACCCCCGGGCAGGGGGGGTCGGCGGGGAGCTGTTTTTT	17	.	.	TRBV7-9	TRBJ2-2
CASSDSGTAYNEQFF	TGTGCCAGCAGCGATTCCGGGACAGCCTACAATGAGCAGTTCTTC	15	TRBD1	.	TRBV9	TRBJ2-1
CASSYTGGGTEAFF	TGTGCCAGCAGTTACACGGGGGGGGGCACTGAAGCTTTCTTT	14	.	.	TRBV6-5	TRBJ1-1
CASSSGQGYQPQHF	TGTGCCAGCAGCTCCGGACAGGGCTATCAGCCCCAGCATTTT	14	TRBD1	.	TRBV7-9	TRBJ1-5
CASSFGTGELFF	TGTGCCAGCAGCTTCGGGACCGGGGAGCTGTTTTTT	12	.	.	TRBV7-7	TRBJ2-2